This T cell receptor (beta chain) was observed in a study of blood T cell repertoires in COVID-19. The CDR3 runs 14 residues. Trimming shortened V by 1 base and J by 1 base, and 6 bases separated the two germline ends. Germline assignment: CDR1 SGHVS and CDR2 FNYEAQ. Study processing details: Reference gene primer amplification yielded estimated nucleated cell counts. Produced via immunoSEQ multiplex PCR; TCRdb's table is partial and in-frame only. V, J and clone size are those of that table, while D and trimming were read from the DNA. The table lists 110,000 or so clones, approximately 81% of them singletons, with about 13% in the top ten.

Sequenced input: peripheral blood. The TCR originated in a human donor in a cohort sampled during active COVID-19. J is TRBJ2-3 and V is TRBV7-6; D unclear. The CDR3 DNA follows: TGTGCCAGCAGCTTAGTTCGGGGCACAGATACGCAGTATTTT. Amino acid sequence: CASSLVRGTDTQYF.